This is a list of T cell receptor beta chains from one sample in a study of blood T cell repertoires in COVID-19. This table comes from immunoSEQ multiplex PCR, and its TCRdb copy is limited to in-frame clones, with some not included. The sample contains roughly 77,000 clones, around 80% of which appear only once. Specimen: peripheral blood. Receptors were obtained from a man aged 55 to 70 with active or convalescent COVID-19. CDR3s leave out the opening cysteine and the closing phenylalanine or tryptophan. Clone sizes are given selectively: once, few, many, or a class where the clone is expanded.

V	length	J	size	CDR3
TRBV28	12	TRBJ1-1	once	ASSFTGGTAEAF
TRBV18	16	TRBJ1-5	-	ASSNPPPGTGLNQPQH
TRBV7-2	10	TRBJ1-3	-	ASSWDRETIY
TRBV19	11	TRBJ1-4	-	ASTRTGYEKLF
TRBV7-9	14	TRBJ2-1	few	ASSLGEQGPFDEQF
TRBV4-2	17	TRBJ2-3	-	ASSQASGLAGGSTDTQY
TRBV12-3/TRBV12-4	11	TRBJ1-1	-	ASSLGENTEAF
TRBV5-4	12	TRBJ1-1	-	ASSQDRMNTEAF
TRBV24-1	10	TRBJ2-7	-	ATSGQSYEQY
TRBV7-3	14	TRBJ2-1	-	ASSLVGTSGHNEQF
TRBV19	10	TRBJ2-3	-	ASTEGTDTQY
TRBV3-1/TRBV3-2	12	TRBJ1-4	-	ASSQRHLNEKLF
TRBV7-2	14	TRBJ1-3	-	ASSLLGQNSGNTIY
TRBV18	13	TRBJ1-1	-	ASSPRLGSGAEAF
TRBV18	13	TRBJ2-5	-	ASSPRQMYQETQY
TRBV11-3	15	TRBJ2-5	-	ASSPLSGLAGEETQY
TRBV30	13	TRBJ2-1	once	AWGKGLAGVNEQF
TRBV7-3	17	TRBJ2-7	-	ASSLKATSGGLSHYEQY
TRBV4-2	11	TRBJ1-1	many	ASSQPRLTEAF
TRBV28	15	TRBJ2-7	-	ASSSIPIRQGGYEQY
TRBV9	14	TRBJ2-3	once	ASSRNSGGPKHTQY
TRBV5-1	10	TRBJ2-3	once	ASSFSADTQY
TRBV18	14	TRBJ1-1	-	ASSPSRTAMNTEAF
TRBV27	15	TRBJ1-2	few	ASKGSQRQAGFYGYT
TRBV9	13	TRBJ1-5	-	ASSVKTDTDQPQH
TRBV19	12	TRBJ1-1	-	ASSGGQTNTEAF
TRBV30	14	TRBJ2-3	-	AWSVLSGEVQDTQY
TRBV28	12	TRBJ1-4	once	ATAEGQEATNVF
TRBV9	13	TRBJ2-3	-	ASSGRAGSTDTQY
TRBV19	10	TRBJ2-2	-	AGRGYTGELF
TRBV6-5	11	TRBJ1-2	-	AASSRGNYGYT
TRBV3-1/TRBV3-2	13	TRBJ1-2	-	ASSHNRVNTNGYT
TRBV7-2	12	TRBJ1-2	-	ASSLDRHFDGYT
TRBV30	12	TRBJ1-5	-	AWSVLQGDQPQH
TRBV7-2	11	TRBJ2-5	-	ASSSDSGLTQY
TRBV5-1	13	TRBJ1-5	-	ASSSGTEFNQPQH
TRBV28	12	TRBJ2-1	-	ASSIRQGFNEQF
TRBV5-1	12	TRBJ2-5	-	ASSLLGQQETQY
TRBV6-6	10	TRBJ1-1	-	ASGQGITEAF
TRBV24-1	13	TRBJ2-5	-	ATSDPSGTGETQY
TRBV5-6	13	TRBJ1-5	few	ASSLAGRVGQPQH
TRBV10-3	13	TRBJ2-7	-	AISDHADQLRGQY
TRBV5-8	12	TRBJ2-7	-	ASRSRTGVYEQY
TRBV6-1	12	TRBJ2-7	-	ASSALRGSYEQY
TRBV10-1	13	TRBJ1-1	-	ASPEPSGDNTEAF
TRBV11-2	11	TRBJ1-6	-	ASSSLSDSPLH
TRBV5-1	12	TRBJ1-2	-	ASSLEQVNYGYT
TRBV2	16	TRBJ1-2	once	ASSEALGTGRPNYGYT